This T cell receptor beta chain was sequenced during a study of cytomegalovirus exposure and HLA in healthy donors. Study in general: For the 300 to 400 genotyped donors, more than 80% fell within the Caucasian-associated ancestry cluster.

The donors comprised healthy bone marrow donors. Findings and caveats of the study: About 87% or about 30% of the time was how often most TCR beta V segments were productive, according to an earlier analysis. Association with HLA alleles at 0.05 false discovery rate was found for 16,951 TCR beta sequences in a later analysis.

Details on this clone: Its antigen is unidentified.

The germline V gene has CDR1 SGHTA and CDR2 FQGNSA. V dropped 5 bases and J dropped 1 base, with 10 bases sitting between them. The CDR3 has 14 amino acids. The PCR contained 60 Vbeta and 13 Jbeta primers. Data came from immunoSEQ multiplex PCR; TCRdb stores just in-frame clones and leaves some out. The sample contains 85,000 to 90,000 clones, about 76% of which appear only once. Sequenced material: PBMCs. The receptor was isolated from a man aged 25-45 years in good health and CMV-seropositive. The V gene is TRBV7-2, the J gene TRBJ2-3; D call uncertain. CDR3 nucleotides: TGTGCCAGCAGCCCCGACACGGGCACAGATACGCAGTATTTT. Its translation is CASSPDTGTDTQYF.